The 30 T cell receptor beta chains below come from one sample, sequenced in a study of cytomegalovirus exposure and HLA in healthy donors. PCR amplification relied on 60 Vbeta primers (plus 13 Jbeta primers). Using immunoSEQ multiplex PCR, the repertoire was profiled, and TCRdb retains in-frame clones only, with some absent. The table has 180,000 or so clones, approximately 72% seen once; the top ten hold 2% to 2.5%. Sequenced: PBMCs. The receptor source for this set is a human donor in good health.

The CDR3 coding sequence is TGTGCCAGCAGGAACAGGGGGCAATACGAGCAGTACTTC. This translates into CASRNRGQYEQYF. The chain joins TRBV7-9 to TRBJ2-7, with TRBD1 matching 9 bases. Unmatched junction bases numbered 4, after V lost 6 bases and J lost 4 bases. CDR1 and CDR2 from the germline V gene are SEHNR and FQNEAQ (reference sequence). The CDR3 has 13 amino acids.

The chain links TRBV5-1 to TRBJ1-1; 7 positions match TRBD1. This CDR3 spans 14 amino acids. With 1 base clipped from V and 5 bases from J, the junction kept 5 bases outside the gene matches. Germline CDR1 reads SGHRS; CDR2 reads YFSETQ. In DNA form, the CDR3 reads TGCGCCAGCAGCTTGACAACAGGGGTAACTGAAGCTTTCTTT. It yields the protein CASSLTTGVTEAFF.

The V call is TRBV5-1, the J call TRBJ2-2, with 7 bases identical to TRBD1. This CDR3 is built from 14 residues. The V gene's germline CDR1 is SGHRS and CDR2 YFSETQ. The J segment lost 6 bases and the V segment lost 0 bases, leaving 2 bases of the junction unmatched. The CDR3 here is CASSLDRGAGELFF. CDR3 DNA sequence: TGCGCCAGCAGCTTGGACAGGGGTGCCGGGGAGCTGTTTTTT. Drawing the rest from reference TRBV5-1 and TRBJ2-2, the complete variable domain is KAGVTQTPRYLIKTRGQQVTLSCSPISGHRSVSWYQQTPGQGLQFLFEYFSETQRNKGNFPGRFSGRQFSNSRSEMNVSTLELGDSALYLCASSLDRGAGELFFGEGSRLTVL.

This clone came up a few times. The V call is TRBV9, the J call TRBJ2-5, with D possibly matching TRBD1 (5 bases). The germline CDR1 and CDR2 sequences are SGDLS and YYNGEE. CDR3 size: 12 residues. Trimming left V 1 base short and J 4 bases short, with 5 bases between. Here the CDR3 reads CASSVQGETQYF. In DNA form, the CDR3 reads TGTGCCAGCAGCGTACAGGGAGAGACCCAGTACTTC.

This clone was recorded many times. The chain recombines TRBV4-1 with TRBJ2-2, with TRBD1 matching 10 bases. There are 18 residues in the CDR3. V was pared by 4 bases and J by 12 bases, with 20 bases of the junction left unmatched. The germline V gene encodes CDR1 MGHRA and CDR2 YSYEKL. This CDR3 is CASSPRMGEGTGARQLFF. CDR3 DNA sequence: TGCGCCAGCAGCCCAAGGATGGGAGAGGGGACAGGGGCTCGTCAGCTGTTTTTT.

This chain connects TRBV30 to TRBJ2-7; D is possibly TRBD2 (5 bases). CDR3 length equals 11 residues. CDR1 is GTSNPN and CDR2 is SVGIG in the germline V gene (reference sequence). Trimming removed 6 bases at V and 6 bases at J, with 12 bases between. The CDR3 DNA reads TGTGCCTGCCACGGGGTCCGCGAGCAGTACTTC. Protein sequence: CACHGVREQYF.

The V call is TRBV7-3, the J call TRBJ1-1, with a weak D call TRBD1 (6 bases). Trimming shortened V by 6 bases and J by 8 bases, and 16 bases separated the two germline ends. CDR3 length: 13 amino acids. The germline V gene encodes CDR1 SGHTA and CDR2 FQGTGA. The CDR3, as DNA: TGTGCCAGCAGACAGGGCACCACCCTAGAAGCTTTCTTT. Its protein product is CASRQGTTLEAFF.

The V gene is TRBV10-3, the J gene TRBJ2-1, with D hard to call. Germline values: CDR1 ENHRY, CDR2 SYGVKD. This CDR3 contains 14 residues. Trimming cost V 2 bases and J 0 bases, with 5 bases left between them. Here the CDR3 reads CAISEVSSYNEQFF. CDR3 nucleotide sequence: TGTGCCATCAGTGAGGTGAGCTCCTACAATGAGCAGTTCTTC.

This chain connects TRBV4-1 to TRBJ1-1; D is ambiguous. Trimming removed 0 bases from V and 8 bases from J, with 7 bases in between. This CDR3 is built from 12 residues. Germline V gene lookup returns CDR1 MGHRA and CDR2 YSYEKL. The CDR3 protein is CASSQDSQEAFF. In nucleotides, the CDR3 is TGCGCCAGCAGCCAAGATTCGCAGGAAGCTTTCTTT.

A word on this clone: Other nucleotide sequences in the sample specify the same CDR3. The J gene is TRBJ2-7, the V gene TRBV19; 8 bases map to TRBD1. Germline CDR1 reads LNHDA; CDR2 reads SQIVND (reference sequence). Unmatched junction bases numbered 3, after V lost 5 bases and J lost 3 bases. The CDR3 is 13 amino acids. In DNA form, the CDR3 reads TGTGCCAGTAGTTCCGGGACAGGCTACGAGCAGTACTTC. It translates to CASSSGTGYEQYF. The whole variable domain, filled in from reference TRBV19 and TRBJ2-7, reads DGGITQSPKYLFRKEGQNVTLSCEQNLNHDAMYWYRQDPGQGLRLIYYSQIVNDFQKGDIAEGYSVSREKKESFPLTVTSAQKNPTAFYLCASSSGTGYEQYFGPGTRLTVT.

This clone was counted once. V usage is TRBV18 and J usage is TRBJ1-5; TRBD1 aligns across 8 bases. J was trimmed by 6 bases and V by 6 bases; bases with no gene match: 7. The CDR3 is 14 amino acids. Germline lookup yields CDR1 KGHSH and CDR2 LQKENI. As DNA, the CDR3 is TGTGCCAGCTCCCTCAGGGGGCTAGGTCAGCCCCAGCATTTT. Its protein product is CASSLRGLGQPQHF.

This chain connects TRBV7-3 to TRBJ2-5, with 8 bases that match TRBD2. The germline V gene encodes CDR1 SGHTA and CDR2 FQGTGA. The CDR3 is made up of 14 amino acids. Losses at the gene ends were 5 bases for V and 5 bases for J; bases not matched to a gene: 7. CDR3 nucleotide sequence: TGTGCCAGCAGCCCCGGGGGGGCTAGTGAGACCCAGTACTTC. Amino acids: CASSPGGASETQYF. Full variable domain (outside the CDR3, taken from reference TRBV7-3 and TRBJ2-5): GAGVSQTPSNKVTEKGKYVELRCDPISGHTALYWYRQSLGQGPEFLIYFQGTGAADDSGLPNDRFFAVRPEGSVSTLKIQRTERGDSAVYLCASSPGGASETQYFGPGTRLLVL.

The chain joins TRBV4-3 to TRBJ1-2; 7 nucleotides agree with TRBD1. CDR3 length: 15 residues. Germline lookup yields CDR1 LGHNA and CDR2 YSLEER. The V segment lost 1 base and the J segment 4 bases; nucleotides outside the gene matches: 6. CDR3 sequence: CASSQALGGGYGYTF. The CDR3 coding sequence is TGCGCCAGCAGCCAAGCACTAGGGGGCGGCTATGGCTACACCTTC.

V usage is TRBV18 and J usage is TRBJ1-2; D unresolved. CDR1 is KGHSH and CDR2 is LQKENI in the germline V gene. The CDR3 consists of 15 residues. V shed 3 bases and J shed 4 bases, with 15 bases lying between them. CDR3 protein: CASSPRRFLAYGYTF. In DNA, the CDR3 is TGTGCCAGCTCACCCCGCCGGTTTCTCGCCTATGGCTACACCTTC.

The chain has TRBV19 and TRBJ2-3; TRBD1 agrees at 9 bases. The CDR3 consists of 16 residues. Per germline, CDR1 LNHDA and CDR2 SQIVND (reference sequence). J gave up 3 bases and V 5 bases, and 9 bases lay outside the gene matches. CDR3 sequence: CASSGSHRGQTDTQYF. CDR3 sequence (DNA): TGTGCCAGTAGTGGATCCCACAGGGGGCAAACAGATACGCAGTATTTT.

This sequence joins TRBV14 and TRBJ1-4; D uncertain. Per germline, CDR1 SGHDN and CDR2 FVKESK. The germline V and J ends were trimmed by 4 bases and 8 bases, with 14 bases remaining between them. The CDR3 has 14 residues. CDR3 DNA sequence: TGTGCCAGCAGCCCCACCGAGGCGGTAGAAAAACTGTTTTTT. Translating gives CASSPTEAVEKLFF. The full variable domain, in which reference TRBV14 and TRBJ1-4 provide the parts outside the CDR3, is EAGVTQFPSHSVIEKGQTVTLRCDPISGHDNLYWYRRVMGKEIKFLLHFVKESKQDESGMPNNRFLAERTGGTYSTLKVQPAELEDSGVYFCASSPTEAVEKLFFGSGTQLSVL.

This chain joins TRBV7-2 and TRBJ2-5; 11 nucleotides agree with TRBD2. In germline, CDR1 is SGHTA, CDR2 FQGNSA. The CDR3 has 16 amino acids. V gave up 5 bases and J gave up 2 bases; unmatched junction bases: 7. CDR3 sequence: CASSPSSGGTQETQYF. CDR3 in DNA: TGTGCCAGCAGCCCCTCTAGCGGGGGGACACAAGAGACCCAGTACTTC.

This chain connects TRBV7-8 to TRBJ1-5, with 8 bases identical to TRBD1. The junction had 1 base not matched to a gene; V was cut back by 2 bases and J by 1 base. This CDR3 contains 15 residues. The germline CDR1 and CDR2 sequences are SGHVS and FQNEAQ. The CDR3 nucleotides read TGTGCCAGCAGCTTACAGGGGGCGAGCAATCAGCCCCAGCATTTT. This encodes CASSLQGASNQPQHF.

This sequence joins TRBV7-2 and TRBJ2-2; D is uncertain. V lost 5 bases, J lost 1 base, and 8 bases lay in between. The CDR3 loop spans 14 amino acids. CDR1 SGHTA and CDR2 FQGNSA come from the germline V gene. The CDR3 loop is CASSRQMNTGELFF. In DNA, the CDR3 is TGTGCCAGCAGCCGTCAGATGAACACCGGGGAGCTGTTTTTT.

This clone was picked up one time. V gene TRBV7-6 combines with J gene TRBJ2-1, with 12 bases fitting TRBD1. V lost 4 bases to trimming and J lost 4 bases; unmatched junction nucleotides: 5. The CDR3 contains 16 residues. Per the germline V gene, CDR1 is SGHVS and CDR2 is FNYEAQ. The CDR3 region is CASSSLGQGAYNEQFF. The DNA of the CDR3 is TGTGCCAGCAGCTCCCTGGGACAGGGGGCTTACAATGAGCAGTTCTTC.

The chain links TRBV30 to TRBJ2-2; D not certain. This CDR3 region has 11 residues. Trimming stripped 5 bases from V and 5 bases from J, with 6 bases between. Germline V gene lookup returns CDR1 GTSNPN and CDR2 SVGIG (reference sequence). DNA for the CDR3: TGTGCCTGGTCGGGTACCGGGGAGCTGTTTTTT. Encoded protein: CAWSGTGELFF.

The chain recombines TRBV2 with TRBJ1-5, with TRBD1 matching 7 bases. The CDR3 sequence is 14 residues long. Germline-derived CDR1 and CDR2 are SNHLY and FYNNEI. Trimming at V came to 5 bases and at J to 5 bases, leaving 6 bases not matched to a gene. Here the CDR3 reads CASSRQGGHQPQHF. CDR3 DNA sequence: TGTGCCAGCAGTCGTCAGGGGGGACATCAGCCCCAGCATTTT.

The chain joins TRBV6-1 to TRBJ1-1; possibly TRBD1 for D (5 bases). Trimming pared 6 bases from V and 1 base from J, leaving 9 bases between. The germline CDR1 and CDR2 sequences are MNHNS and SASEGT. There are 13 residues in the CDR3. As DNA, the CDR3 is TGTGCCAGCAGCTTGACAGCGAACACTGAAGCTTTCTTT. Its translation is CASSLTANTEAFF.

The chain combines TRBV5-1 with TRBJ1-1; the D gene is possibly TRBD1 (6 bases). The CDR3 is made up of 15 amino acids. From germline, CDR1 is SGHRS and CDR2 YFSETQ. The V and J ends lost 7 bases and 0 bases respectively, with 16 bases between them. The CDR3 DNA follows: TGCGCCAGCGGCCAACAGGGAGGGGTGAACACTGAAGCTTTCTTT. It yields the protein CASGQQGGVNTEAFF.

The chain combines TRBV11-3 with TRBJ2-7, with 9 bases identical to TRBD2. The CDR3 sequence is 13 residues long. V was clipped by 5 bases and J by 4 bases; unmatched bases: 3. Germline lookup yields CDR1 SGHNT and CDR2 YENEEA. CDR3 nucleotide sequence: TGTGCCAGCAGCCCGCGGGGGGGGTACGAGCAGTACTTC. Translating gives CASSPRGGYEQYF. Together with reference TRBV11-3 and TRBJ2-7, the CDR3 gives the full variable domain: EAGVVQSPRYKIIEKKQPVAFWCNPISGHNTLYWYLQNLGQGPELLIRYENEEAVDDSQLPKDRFSAERLKGVDSTLKIQPAELGDSAVYLCASSPRGGYEQYFGPGTRLTVT.

The CDR3 spells CASSPQRGGTDTQYF. As DNA, the CDR3 is TGTGCCAGCTCACCCCAGCGGGGAGGTACAGATACGCAGTATTTT. This chain links TRBV18 with TRBJ2-3; 7 bases map to TRBD2. This CDR3 is built from 15 residues. V lost 3 bases, J lost 3 bases, and 6 bases stayed unmatched. The germline CDR1 and CDR2 sequences are KGHSH and LQKENI.

This sequence joins TRBV4-1 and TRBJ2-3, with D unresolved. This CDR3 has 16 residues. Germline V gene lookup returns CDR1 MGHRA and CDR2 YSYEKL. V lost 1 base and J 0 bases, leaving 11 bases between the germline ends. In nucleotides, the CDR3 is TGCGCCAGCAGCCAAGGCCAGGTGCTTAGCACAGATACGCAGTATTTT. Translation: CASSQGQVLSTDTQYF.

The J gene is TRBJ1-5, the V gene TRBV18; tentatively, D is TRBD1 (6 bases). V shed 1 base and J shed 11 bases, with 21 bases lying between them. Germline CDR1 and CDR2: KGHSH and LQKENI. CDR3 size: 16 residues. The DNA of the CDR3 is TGTGCCAGCTCACCACGTGGGGACTACAGGGAAAAGGCCCAGCATTTT. Translated: CASSPRGDYREKAQHF.

V is TRBV6-6 and J is TRBJ2-7, with 7 bases matching TRBD1. The CDR3 spans 13 residues. From germline, CDR1 is MNHNY and CDR2 SVGAGI (reference sequence). V was pared by 0 bases and J by 6 bases, with 2 bases of the junction left unmatched. The CDR3 here is CASSYSTGSEQYF. CDR3 bases: TGTGCCAGCAGTTACTCGACAGGGTCCGAGCAGTACTTC.

The chain couples TRBV7-9 to TRBJ1-3, with D possibly matching TRBD1 (6 bases). The germline CDR1 and CDR2 sequences are SEHNR and FQNEAQ (reference sequence). The CDR3 consists of 15 residues. Trimming stripped 3 bases from V and 2 bases from J, with 11 bases between. This CDR3 is CASSLGGQAGNTIYF. CDR3 sequence (DNA): TGTGCCAGCAGCTTGGGGGGGCAGGCTGGAAACACCATATATTTT.